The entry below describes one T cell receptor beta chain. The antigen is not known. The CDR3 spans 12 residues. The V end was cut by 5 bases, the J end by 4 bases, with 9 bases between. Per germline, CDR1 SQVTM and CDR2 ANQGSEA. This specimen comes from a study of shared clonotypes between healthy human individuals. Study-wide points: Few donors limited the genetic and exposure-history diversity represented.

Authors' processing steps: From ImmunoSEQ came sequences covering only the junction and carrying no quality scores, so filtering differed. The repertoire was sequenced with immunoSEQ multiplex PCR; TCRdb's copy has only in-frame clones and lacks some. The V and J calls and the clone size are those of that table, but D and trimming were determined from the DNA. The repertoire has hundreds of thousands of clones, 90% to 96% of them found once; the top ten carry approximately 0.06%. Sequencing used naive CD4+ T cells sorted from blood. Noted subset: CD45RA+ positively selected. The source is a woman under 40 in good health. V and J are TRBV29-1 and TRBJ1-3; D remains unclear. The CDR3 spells CSVPGPGNTIYF. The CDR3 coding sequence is TGCAGCGTTCCGGGCCCCGGAAACACCATATATTTT.